The following is a T cell receptor beta chain sequence with its context. The antigen remains unidentified. The data were obtained in a study of a mutant IDH1 vaccine in newly diagnosed glioma. Study at large: There were eight vaccinations for patients, given in weeks 1, 3, 5, 7, 11, 15, 19 and 23. Investigators started vaccination 4-6 weeks after radiotherapy alone, or with temozolomide cycles. Treated patients showed a male proportion of about 60%, a female proportion of around 40%, and a mean age of 40.4 years. Patients previously underwent radiotherapy, temozolomide, or both, and most underwent both.

Trimming took off 5 bases at V and 2 bases at J, with 12 bases between the two ends. CDR3 length: 14 residues. Germline CDR1 MDHEN, CDR2 SYDVKM. Time point defined: week 5, during vaccination. Vaccination used 300 ug of mutant IDH1 20-mer peptide per dose, with topical imiquimod. Data came from immunoSEQ multiplex PCR; TCRdb stores just in-frame clones and leaves some out. Here the sample spans 30,000 to 40,000 clones, roughly 76% being singletons. The sequences come from PBMCs, collected from a glioma patient whose treatment included an IDH1 peptide vaccine. This receptor was obtained from a man aged 50-59 years with glioma. The chain joins TRBV28 to TRBJ2-5, with a tentative D call TRBD2 (6 bases). CDR3 sequence: CASSTPLAQETQYF. The CDR3 DNA follows: TGTGCCAGCAGTACCCCACTAGCACAAGAGACCCAGTACTTC.